One T cell receptor (beta chain) is described in this entry. The antigen is unknown. This entry comes from a study of shared clonotypes between healthy human individuals. Points from the study as a whole: Sampling covered nothing but blood. Tissue TCR repertoires likely differ from those found in blood.

Looked up from germline, CDR1 is LNHDA and CDR2 is SQIVND (reference sequence). Trimming cost V 4 bases and J 5 bases, with 8 bases left between them. The CDR3 has 13 amino acids. The donors, healthy adults who were HIV-negative, had experienced no recent acute infections or vaccinations. TCRdb's copy holds only in-frame clones and misses some; the assay was immunoSEQ multiplex PCR. Here the sample spans millions of clones, about 95% being singletons. The specimen was naive CD4+ T cells sorted from blood. The subset is: CD45RA+ positively selected. This sequence originates from a man between 18 and 35 years old in good health. The chain recombines TRBV19 with TRBJ1-4; a weak D match, TRBD1 (5 bases). CDR3 DNA: TGTGCCAGTAGTAAAGGGGTAAATGAAAAACTGTTTTTT. It specifies CASSKGVNEKLFF.